These 18 T cell receptor beta chains came from one sample sequenced in a study of blood T cell repertoires in COVID-19 (TCRdb year 2020). Libraries were prepared through the immunoSEQ multiplex PCR assay. TCRdb took over this immuneACCESS table, retaining in-frame rearrangements with V and J assigned. Such tables are incomplete; in checked studies, under half of the missing clones stem from an unresolved V gene, and the remainder is unexplained. The sample yields approximately 81,000 clones; approximately 90% were counted once. Under 1.5% of the sample belongs to the ten largest clones. The material sequenced was PBMCs or T cells enriched from blood (not recorded which). Receptors originate from a woman aged 45-59 years with acute COVID-19.

This clone was seen just once. The chain couples TRBV19 to TRBJ2-7, with 7 bases aligning to TRBD2. The V gene's germline CDR1 is LNHDA and CDR2 SQIVND (reference sequence). The ends lost 6 bases at V and 2 bases at J; junction bases unmatched: 1. This CDR3 spans 12 amino acids. The CDR3 nucleotides are TGTGCCAGTAGGGGGAGGGCCTACGAGCAGTACTTC. It is translated as CASRGRAYEQYF.

This chain connects TRBV6-4 to TRBJ1-2; 7 bases line up with TRBD1. V trimming: 7 bases; J trimming: 5 bases; junction bases outside the gene matches: 4. Per germline, CDR1 MRHNA and CDR2 SNTAGT. The CDR3 covers 12 residues. CDR3 loop: CASKGQEYGYTF. CDR3 nucleotide sequence: TGTGCCAGCAAAGGACAGGAGTATGGCTACACCTTC.

This sequence joins TRBV10-3 and TRBJ1-3; TRBD1 matches at 7 bases. V trimming: 0 bases; J trimming: 0 bases; junction bases outside the gene matches: 2. In germline, CDR1 is ENHRY, CDR2 SYGVKD. The CDR3 spans 16 residues. For the CDR3, the DNA is TGTGCCATCAGTGAGTCGGGACAGAGCTCTGGAAACACCATATATTTT. It translates to CAISESGQSSGNTIYF.

The chain employs TRBV11-3 and TRBJ1-3; a possible D gene is TRBD1 (6 bases). V lost 8 bases, J lost 0 bases, and 11 bases lay in between. The CDR3 has 14 residues. Germline V CDR1 and CDR2: SGHNT, YENEEA. CDR3 nucleotides: TGTGCCAGCGGAGACAGGACCTCTGGAAACACCATATATTTT. This codes for CASGDRTSGNTIYF.

The chain joins TRBV2 to TRBJ2-3; 9 nucleotides line up with TRBD2. The CDR3 runs to 15 residues. CDR1 and CDR2 from the germline V gene are SNHLY and FYNNEI. With 6 bases clipped from V and 4 bases from J, the junction kept 8 bases outside the gene matches. Here the CDR3 reads CASSELAGPADTQYF. The CDR3 DNA reads as TGTGCCAGCAGCGAACTAGCGGGCCCTGCAGATACGCAGTATTTT.

The chain couples TRBV6-5 to TRBJ1-1; 7 nucleotides align to TRBD1. In germline, CDR1 is MNHEY, CDR2 SVGAGI. CDR3 size: 15 residues. V trimming: 2 bases; J trimming: 8 bases; junction bases outside the gene matches: 11. CDR3 nucleotides: TGTGCCAGCAGTTACCCCACACAGGGGAAATTCGAAGCTTTCTTT. It encodes CASSYPTQGKFEAFF.

The chain is built from TRBV5-1 and TRBJ1-3; 11 bases are shared with TRBD1. Germline CDR1 SGHRS, CDR2 YFSETQ. V lost 4 bases to trimming and J lost 4 bases; unmatched junction nucleotides: 4. CDR3 length: 15 residues. The CDR3 DNA sequence: TGCGCCAGCAGCCCGGACAGGGGGCTGGGAAACACCATATATTTT. The encoded protein is CASSPDRGLGNTIYF.

This chain uses TRBV5-1 with TRBJ2-5; a weak D match, TRBD2 (6 bases). The V gene's germline CDR1 is SGHRS and CDR2 YFSETQ. The length of the CDR3 is 16 residues. V shed 2 bases and J shed 1 base, with 15 bases lying between them. The CDR3 reads CASSFMGLNIQETQYF. In DNA, the CDR3 is TGCGCCAGCAGCTTCATGGGACTGAATATCCAAGAGACCCAGTACTTC.

V usage is TRBV19 and J usage is TRBJ2-1; D gene ambiguous. Trimming stripped 4 bases from V and 9 bases from J, with 7 bases between. Per germline, CDR1 LNHDA and CDR2 SQIVND (reference sequence). This CDR3 is 11 amino acids long. The DNA of the CDR3 is TGTGCCAGTAGTACAGTTGTTGAGCAGTTCTTC. Its protein product is CASSTVVEQFF.

This chain joins TRBV3-1 (or the pseudogene TRBV3-2) and TRBJ1-1; 8 bases fit TRBD1. This CDR3 comprises 15 residues. Germline V lookup: CDR1 LGHDT, CDR2 YNNKEL (reference sequence). The V segment lost 4 bases and the J segment 2 bases; nucleotides outside the gene matches: 6. The CDR3 sequence: CASSRTGGLNTEAFF. The DNA of the CDR3 is TGTGCCAGCAGCCGCACAGGGGGTCTCAACACTGAAGCTTTCTTT.

The chain recombines TRBV6-5 with TRBJ2-7; TRBD1 matches 9 bases. This CDR3 comprises 16 residues. The J segment lost 5 bases and the V segment lost 0 bases, leaving 8 bases of the junction unmatched. Germline CDR1 reads MNHEY; CDR2 reads SVGAGI. CDR3 sequence: CASSYSIGQGSDEQYF. The CDR3, as DNA: TGTGCCAGCAGTTACTCAATCGGACAGGGGTCGGACGAGCAGTACTTC.

This sequence joins TRBV6-4 and TRBJ1-5; 8 bases map to TRBD1. V lost 2 bases and J lost 5; bases outside the gene matches: 8. The germline V gene encodes CDR1 MRHNA and CDR2 SNTAGT. The CDR3 covers 16 residues. The CDR3 nucleotides read TGTGCCAGCAGTGACCTCCGGACAGGGAGGTATCAGCCCCAGCATTTT. It is translated as CASSDLRTGRYQPQHF.

The chain combines TRBV28 with TRBJ1-3; D is possibly TRBD1 (6 bases). This CDR3 spans 19 amino acids. The germline V gene has CDR1 MDHEN and CDR2 SYDVKM. The V end lost 2 bases, the J end lost 0 bases, and 20 bases lay between the germline ends. The CDR3 nucleotides are TGTGCCAGCAGTTTAGATGGGTATGCGGGGGCCGGCTCTGGAAACACCATATATTTT. Its translation is CASSLDGYAGAGSGNTIYF. The full variable domain, in which reference TRBV28 and TRBJ1-3 provide the parts outside the CDR3, is DVKVTQSSRYLVKRTGEKVFLECVQDMDHENMFWYRQDPGLGLRLIYFSYDVKMKEKGDIPEGYSVSREKKERFSLILESASTNQTSMYLCASSLDGYAGAGSGNTIYFGEGSWLTVV.

The chain has TRBV4-2 and TRBJ2-3, with D tentatively TRBD2 (5 bases). Germline CDR1 and CDR2: LGHNA and YNFKEQ. The CDR3 covers 16 residues. Trimming took off 0 bases at V and 6 bases at J, with 16 bases between the two ends. This chain's CDR3 is CASSQDKQRSRDTQYF. The DNA for the CDR3 is TGTGCCAGCAGCCAAGATAAGCAGCGGAGTCGGGATACGCAGTATTTT.

The V gene is TRBV6-5, the J gene TRBJ2-2; D is perhaps TRBD2 (6 bases). Deletions cut 0 bases from V and 6 bases from J, with 11 bases between. The CDR3 covers 15 residues. CDR1 MNHEY and CDR2 SVGAGI come from the germline V gene. The CDR3 DNA is TGTGCCAGCAGTTACTCGAGAACTAGCTCCGGGGAGCTGTTTTTT. Its translation is CASSYSRTSSGELFF.

This clone was found a few times. The chain has TRBV6-5 and TRBJ1-5; D call uncertain. CDR1 and CDR2 (germline): MNHEY, SVGAGI. Trimming removed 7 bases from V and 6 bases from J, with 16 bases in between. The CDR3 is 14 residues long. This CDR3 reads CASTPPFTSQPQHF. Here the CDR3 DNA reads TGTGCCAGCACCCCCCCTTTCACTAGTCAGCCCCAGCATTTT.

The chain recombines TRBV5-1 with TRBJ1-2; TRBD1 might be the D (6 bases). The ends were cut back, 0 bases at V and 2 bases at J, with 11 bases in the middle. This CDR3 has 15 residues. Germline assignment: CDR1 SGHRS and CDR2 YFSETQ. CDR3 sequence reads: CASSLVGHPNYGYTF. The CDR3 bases are TGCGCCAGCAGCTTGGTGGGACACCCGAACTATGGCTACACCTTC.

The chain links TRBV30 to TRBJ1-6; 10 nucleotides align to TRBD1. This CDR3 spans 15 amino acids. Germline CDR1 is GTSNPN and CDR2 is SVGIG (reference sequence). Trimming took 1 base from V and 10 from J; bases not matched to a gene: 7. The CDR3 is CAWSGMTGGKSPLHF. CDR3 sequence (DNA): TGTGCCTGGAGTGGGATGACAGGGGGCAAATCACCCCTCCACTTT.